This is a list of T cell receptor beta chains from one sample in a study of T cells after posttransplantation cyclophosphamide. The repertoire was sequenced with immunoSEQ multiplex PCR; TCRdb's copy has only in-frame clones and lacks some. There are tens of thousands of clones in the sample; around 80% occur only once, and roughly 8.3% lies in the top ten. The sequences come from CD4+ T cells sorted from blood, collected roughly 1,900 days after a stem cell transplant with posttransplant cyclophosphamide. The source of these receptors is a female patient between 35 and 55 years old who received an allogeneic stem cell transplant from a related donor, was CMV-positive, and had no GVHD. Some T cells may possibly be graft donor cells. The CDR3 runs from the conserved cysteine through the conserved F or W. D genes are given only for firm matches. The size of a clone is reported for some rows only, either as once, few or many, or as a class for expanded clones.

v_call,d_call,clone_size,j_call,cdr3_aa,cdr3_nt
TRBV5-1,TRBD2,few,TRBJ2-2,CASSLGLAANTGELFF,TGCGCCAGCAGCTTGGGACTAGCGGCGAACACCGGGGAGCTGTTTTTT
TRBV4-1,.,.,TRBJ2-7,CASSQDRLPYEQYF,TGCGCCAGCAGCCAAGACCGACTCCCCTACGAGCAGTACTTC
TRBV5-5,.,.,TRBJ2-2,CASSLFSGENTGELFF,TGTGCCAGCAGCTTGTTCAGCGGAGAGAACACCGGGGAGCTGTTTTTT
TRBV2,.,.,TRBJ2-6,CASSESVSGANVLTF,TGTGCCAGCAGTGAGTCGGTCTCTGGGGCCAACGTCCTGACTTTC
TRBV7-2,TRBD1,few,TRBJ1-1,CASSLQGAVDTEAFF,TGTGCCAGCAGCTTACAGGGGGCCGTGGACACTGAAGCTTTCTTT
TRBV7-9,.,.,TRBJ1-5,CASSLGAKNQPQHF,TGTGCCAGCAGCTTAGGGGCAAAAAATCAGCCCCAGCATTTT
TRBV11-1,.,.,TRBJ2-7,CASSLLRGGEQYF,TGTGCCAGCAGCTTATTACGGGGAGGCGAGCAGTACTTC
TRBV29-1,.,.,TRBJ1-1,CSVGQNTEAFF,TGCAGCGTTGGTCAGAACACTGAAGCTTTCTTT
TRBV15,TRBD2,.,TRBJ2-1,CATANLAGVRWDEQFF,TGTGCCACAGCCAACTTAGCGGGGGTCAGGTGGGATGAGCAGTTCTTC
TRBV29-1,.,.,TRBJ2-2,CSAQILGGTGELFF,TGCAGCGCTCAGATTTTAGGGGGCACCGGGGAGCTGTTTTTT
TRBV7-9,.,.,TRBJ2-2,CASSLHQGAGELFF,TGTGCCAGCAGCTTACATCAGGGCGCCGGGGAGCTGTTTTTT
TRBV6-4,.,.,TRBJ2-2,CASSDPGQGELFF,TGTGCCAGCAGTGATCCCGGACAGGGGGAGCTGTTTTTT
TRBV7-3,.,.,TRBJ2-7,CASSLLFTYEQYF,TGTGCCAGCAGCTTACTATTTACCTACGAGCAGTACTTC
TRBV4-2,.,.,TRBJ1-5,CASSQAGGNQPQHF,TGTGCCAGCAGCCAAGCCGGGGGCAATCAGCCCCAGCATTTT
TRBV18,TRBD2,once,TRBJ2-3,CASSTLRTSGGQDTQYF,TGTGCCAGCTCAACCTTACGGACTAGCGGGGGGCAAGATACGCAGTATTTT
TRBV7-2,.,few,TRBJ1-1,CASSLVGGDTEAFF,TGTGCCAGCAGCTTGGTGGGGGGGGACACTGAAGCTTTCTTT
TRBV6-1,TRBD1,.,TRBJ1-5,CASSDRTGWGNQPQHF,TGTGCCAGCAGTGACCGGACAGGATGGGGCAATCAGCCCCAGCATTTT
TRBV6-6,.,.,TRBJ1-1,CASSYKTEAFF,TGTGCCAGCAGTTATAAAACTGAAGCTTTCTTT
TRBV29-1,.,.,TRBJ2-2,CSVERRGRKTTGELFF,TGCAGCGTTGAACGGAGAGGCAGAAAAACCACCGGGGAGCTGTTTTTT
TRBV4-1,TRBD2,.,TRBJ2-3,CASSHRQGGTDTQYF,TGCGCCAGCAGCCACCGGCAGGGAGGGACAGATACGCAGTATTTT
TRBV4-1,.,.,TRBJ1-6,CASSQDLYNSPLHF,TGCGCCAGCAGCCAAGATTTATATAATTCACCCCTCCACTTT
TRBV19,TRBD1,.,TRBJ1-4,CASSIRRTGPNLNEKLFF,TGTGCCAGTAGTATACGGCGGACAGGGCCTAACCTCAATGAAAAACTGTTTTTT
TRBV6-5,.,.,TRBJ1-6,CASSYSSESPLHF,TGTGCCAGCAGTTACTCGTCTGAGTCACCCCTCCACTTT
TRBV5-1,.,.,TRBJ1-4,CASSRTAATNEKLFF,TGCGCCAGCAGTCGGACAGCTGCAACTAATGAAAAACTGTTTTTT
TRBV19,TRBD1,few,TRBJ1-5,CASNRGQGQPQHF,TGTGCCAGTAATAGGGGACAGGGCCAGCCCCAGCATTTT
TRBV7-9,TRBD2,.,TRBJ2-7,CASSSRLAGEGRGAYEQYF,TGTGCCAGCAGCTCGCGACTAGCGGGGGAGGGGCGGGGAGCCTACGAGCAGTACTTC
TRBV5-4,TRBD1,.,TRBJ2-2,CASSLGGLNTGELFF,TGTGCCAGCAGCTTAGGGGGCCTGAACACCGGGGAGCTGTTTTTT
TRBV4-2,TRBD2,once,TRBJ2-5,CASSQRTSGGAGETQYF,TGTGCCAGCAGCCAACGGACTAGCGGGGGGGCCGGCGAGACCCAGTACTTC
TRBV29-1,.,medium-sized,TRBJ1-1,CSVREPGEAFF,TGCAGCGTTAGGGAGCCGGGTGAAGCTTTCTTT
TRBV5-4,TRBD1,once,TRBJ1-1,CASSEDRGQAFF,TGTGCCAGCAGCGAGGACAGGGGACAAGCTTTCTTT
TRBV6-5,.,.,TRBJ1-1,CASSSGRDTEAFF,TGTGCCAGCAGTTCCGGCAGGGACACTGAAGCTTTCTTT
TRBV9,.,once,TRBJ2-2,CASSVRAASGGELFF,TGTGCCAGCAGCGTCAGGGCAGCCTCGGGTGGGGAGCTGTTTTTT
TRBV5-1,.,.,TRBJ2-1,CASKEGQGSYNEQFF,TGCGCCAGCAAGGAGGGGCAGGGCTCCTACAATGAGCAGTTCTTC
TRBV19,.,few,TRBJ1-4,CASSKWTATNEKLFF,TGTGCCAGTAGTAAGTGGACAGCAACTAATGAAAAACTGTTTTTT
TRBV9,.,.,TRBJ2-6,CASSVRGDSGANVLTF,TGTGCCAGCAGCGTTAGGGGTGACTCTGGGGCCAACGTCCTGACTTTC
TRBV7-8,.,.,TRBJ1-5,CASSLGTFLTQPQHF,TGTGCCAGCAGCTTAGGGACATTCCTTACTCAGCCCCAGCATTTT
TRBV15,TRBD1,.,TRBJ2-5,CATSRDHGTGDETQYF,TGTGCCACCAGCAGAGATCATGGGACAGGGGATGAGACCCAGTACTTC
TRBV19,.,.,TRBJ2-1,CASNRGGIINNEQFF,TGTGCCAGCAATAGGGGGGGTATAATTAACAATGAGCAGTTCTTC
TRBV19,TRBD1,.,TRBJ2-2,CASSLDRGLTGELFF,TGTGCCAGTAGTCTGGACAGGGGGCTGACCGGGGAGCTGTTTTTT
TRBV7-9,.,.,TRBJ2-7,CASSLGDNPYEQYF,TGTGCCAGCAGCTTAGGGGACAACCCCTACGAGCAGTACTTC
TRBV2,.,.,TRBJ1-4,CASSFSRGYELFF,TGTGCCAGCAGCTTTTCCAGGGGTTATGAACTGTTTTTT
TRBV18,.,few,TRBJ1-1,CASSPKAGTEAFF,TGTGCCAGCTCACCCAAGGCGGGCACTGAAGCTTTCTTT
TRBV7-3,.,.,TRBJ2-2,CASSLTMQGTGELFF,TGTGCCAGCAGCTTAACGATGCAGGGCACCGGGGAGCTGTTTTTT
TRBV5-8,.,.,TRBJ2-5,CASSFAGVKETQYF,TGTGCCAGCAGCTTCGCAGGGGTTAAAGAGACCCAGTACTTC
TRBV5-1,TRBD2,medium-sized,TRBJ2-5,CASSGTSELLETQYF,TGCGCCAGCAGCGGGACTAGCGAATTACTAGAGACCCAGTACTTC
TRBV18,.,.,TRBJ1-4,CASSTDGGGSVFF,TGTGCCAGCTCAACTGACGGCGGGGGTTCGGTGTTTTTT
TRBV5-5,.,.,TRBJ1-1,CASIKRGMVTEAFF,TGTGCCAGCATCAAAAGGGGCATGGTAACTGAAGCTTTCTTT
TRBV6-1,.,.,TRBJ1-4,CATTFTTATNEKLFF,TGTGCCACCACATTTACGACAGCAACTAATGAAAAACTGTTTTTT
TRBV4-3,.,.,TRBJ2-1,CASSQQTGAYNEQFF,TGCGCCAGCAGCCAGCAGACAGGAGCCTACAATGAGCAGTTCTTC
TRBV2,.,once,TRBJ1-1,CASITGTLDTEAFF,TGTGCCAGCATTACCGGGACACTCGACACTGAAGCTTTCTTT
TRBV2,TRBD1,.,TRBJ1-2,CASSEKGQNYGYTF,TGTGCCAGCAGTGAAAAGGGACAGAACTATGGCTACACCTTC
TRBV6-1,.,.,TRBJ2-7,CASSEANEQYF,TGTGCCAGCAGTGAAGCCAACGAGCAGTACTTC
TRBV4-1,.,.,TRBJ1-1,CASSQGTPTGREAFF,TGCGCCAGCAGCCAAGGGACACCAACCGGACGGGAAGCTTTCTTT
TRBV9,.,.,TRBJ2-5,CASSPGGSQYF,TGTGCCAGCAGCCCCGGGGGTTCCCAGTACTTC